This entry features one T cell receptor (beta chain) sequence. Its cognate antigen is unknown. Trimming removed 5 bases from V and 5 bases from J, with 15 bases in between. Germline CDR1 reads SEHNR; CDR2 reads FQNEAQ (reference sequence). CDR3 length: 14 residues. The sample comes from a study of post-analysis software for immune sequencing data. Prepared TCR beta cDNA libraries contained unique molecular identifiers. Using its own MiXCR run on the PCR reads, TCRdb lists one record per CDR3 protein. The table lists a few hundred thousand distinct CDR3 sequences, approximately 46% of them singletons, with around an eighth in the top ten. General study findings and limits: Controls showed lower frequencies than patients for 5 or 6 TRBV segments, and TRBV5-6, TRBV5-1 and TRBV20-1 were among these.

The TCR was taken from a girl between 10 and 17 years old with multiple sclerosis. The specimen sequenced was blood. The chain links TRBV7-9 to TRBJ2-5, with a tentative D call TRBD1 (5 bases). DNA for the CDR3: TGTGCCAGCAGCCATAGAGGCAGGGTGGAGACCCAGTACTTC. Amino acid sequence: CASSHRGRVETQYF.